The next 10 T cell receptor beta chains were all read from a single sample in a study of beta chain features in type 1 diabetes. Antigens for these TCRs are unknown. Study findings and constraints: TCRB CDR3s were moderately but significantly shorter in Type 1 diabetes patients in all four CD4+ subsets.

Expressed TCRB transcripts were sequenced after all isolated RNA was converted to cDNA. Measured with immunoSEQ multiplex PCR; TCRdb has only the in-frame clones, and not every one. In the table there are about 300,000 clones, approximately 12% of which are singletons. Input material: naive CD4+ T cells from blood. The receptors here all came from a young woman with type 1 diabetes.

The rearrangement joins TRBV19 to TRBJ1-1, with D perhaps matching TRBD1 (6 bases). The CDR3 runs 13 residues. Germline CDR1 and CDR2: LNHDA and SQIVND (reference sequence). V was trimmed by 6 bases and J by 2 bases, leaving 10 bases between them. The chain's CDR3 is CASRPRGNTEAFF. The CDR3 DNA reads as TGTGCCAGTAGACCCAGGGGTAACACTGAAGCTTTCTTT.

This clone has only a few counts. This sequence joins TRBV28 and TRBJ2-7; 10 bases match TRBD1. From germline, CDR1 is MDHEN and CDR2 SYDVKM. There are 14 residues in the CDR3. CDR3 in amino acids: CASSLLTGQGMQHV. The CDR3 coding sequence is TGTGCCAGCAGTCTCCTCACGGGACAGGGGATGCAACACGTC.

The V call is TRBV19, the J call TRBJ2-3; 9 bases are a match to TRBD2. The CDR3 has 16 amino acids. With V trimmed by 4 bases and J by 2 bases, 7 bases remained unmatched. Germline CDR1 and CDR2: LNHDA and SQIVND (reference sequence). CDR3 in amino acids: CASSTVAGAFTDTQYF. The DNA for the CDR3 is TGTGCCAGTAGTACAGTAGCGGGAGCGTTCACAGATACGCAGTATTTT.

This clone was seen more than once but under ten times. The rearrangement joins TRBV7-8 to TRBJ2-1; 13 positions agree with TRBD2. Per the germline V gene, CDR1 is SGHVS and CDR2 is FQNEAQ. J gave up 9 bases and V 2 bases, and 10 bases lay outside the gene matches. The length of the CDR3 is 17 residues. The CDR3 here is CASSLFSGGLAGVEQFF. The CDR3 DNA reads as TGTGCCAGCAGCTTATTTTCCGGAGGACTAGCGGGAGTTGAGCAGTTCTTC.

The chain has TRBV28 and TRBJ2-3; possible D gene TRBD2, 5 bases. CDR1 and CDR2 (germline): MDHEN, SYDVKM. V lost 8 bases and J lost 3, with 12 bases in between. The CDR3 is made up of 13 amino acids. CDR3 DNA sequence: TGTGCCAGCGGCCGGACGGGGACAGATACGCAGTATTTT. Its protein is CASGRTGTDTQYF.

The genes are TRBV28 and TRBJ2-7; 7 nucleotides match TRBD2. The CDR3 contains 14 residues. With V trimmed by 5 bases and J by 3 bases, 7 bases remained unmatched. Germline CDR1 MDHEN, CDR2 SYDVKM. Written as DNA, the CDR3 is TGTGCCAGCAGTCCTAGCGGTTTTGGCTACGAGCAGTACTTC. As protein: CASSPSGFGYEQYF.

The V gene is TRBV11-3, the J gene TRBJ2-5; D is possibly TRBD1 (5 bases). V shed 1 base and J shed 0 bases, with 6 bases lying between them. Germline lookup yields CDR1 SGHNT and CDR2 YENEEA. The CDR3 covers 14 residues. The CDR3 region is CASSLVRDQETQYF. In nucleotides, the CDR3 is TGTGCCAGCAGCTTAGTCAGGGACCAAGAGACCCAGTACTTC.

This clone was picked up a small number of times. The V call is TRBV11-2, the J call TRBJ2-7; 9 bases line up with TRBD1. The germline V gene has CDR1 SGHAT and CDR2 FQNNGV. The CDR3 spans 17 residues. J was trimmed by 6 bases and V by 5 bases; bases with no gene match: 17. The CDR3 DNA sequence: TGTGCCAGCAGCCACAATCCGGGACAGGGATTGGGGGGCGAGCAGTACGTC. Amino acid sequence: CASSHNPGQGLGGEQYV.

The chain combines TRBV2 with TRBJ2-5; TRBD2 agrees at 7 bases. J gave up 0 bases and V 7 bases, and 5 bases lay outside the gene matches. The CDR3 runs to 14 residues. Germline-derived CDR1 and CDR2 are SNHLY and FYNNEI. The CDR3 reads CASIPGRDQETQYF. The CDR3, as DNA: TGTGCCAGCATCCCTGGGAGGGACCAAGAGACCCAGTACTTC.

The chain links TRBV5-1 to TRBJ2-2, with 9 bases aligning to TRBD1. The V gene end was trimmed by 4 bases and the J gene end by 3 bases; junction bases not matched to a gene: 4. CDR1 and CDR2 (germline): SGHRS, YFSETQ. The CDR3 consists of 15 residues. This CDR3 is CASSARTGDTGELFF. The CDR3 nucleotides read TGCGCCAGCAGCGCCCGGACAGGGGACACCGGGGAGCTGTTTTTT.